The 5 T cell receptor beta chains below were found in one sample sequenced in a study of identical twins. TCRdb used MiXCR to reprocess the 5' RACE reads, holding one entry per CDR3 protein. Among roughly 710,000 distinct CDR3 sequences, less than 7% were seen once, and the ten largest hold around 2%. Sequencing input: naive T cells sorted from blood. Receptor source: a man between 18 and 35 years old in good health.

Comments on this clonotype: This may be a read error: a much more frequent sequence differs by one nucleotide. CDR3 nucleotide sequence: TGTGCCAGCAGTTTTGGATTCAATGAGCAGTTCTTC. It translates to CASSFGFNEQFF. The chain combines TRBV12-3 or TRBV12-4 with TRBJ2-1; D remains unclear. This CDR3 has 12 residues. Deletions cut 3 bases from V and 6 bases from J, with 6 bases between.

This clonotype was recorded many times. This chain uses TRBV20-1 with TRBJ2-3; tentative D call: TRBD1 (5 bases). This CDR3 is built from 15 residues. Trimming took 0 bases from V and 4 from J, leaving 14 bases between them. CDR1 is DFQATT and CDR2 is SNEGSKA in the germline V gene (reference sequence). The CDR3 DNA reads TGCAGTGCTAGAGATCGTACAGGTTTTCCAGATACGCAGTATTTT. This encodes CSARDRTGFPDTQYF.

This CDR3 reads CATSRIATRFGNEQFF. As DNA, the CDR3 is TGTGCCACCAGCAGAATTGCGACAAGGTTTGGAAATGAGCAGTTCTTC. The chain has TRBV15 and TRBJ2-1; no clear D gene. Between the trimmed V and J ends, which lost 2 bases and 7 bases, there was a span of 18 bases. Per the germline V gene, CDR1 is LNHNV and CDR2 is YYDKDF (reference sequence). CDR3 size: 16 residues.

This clonotype has at least ten counts. The chain employs TRBV24-1 and TRBJ2-1, with 10 bases identical to TRBD2. This CDR3 is 17 amino acids long. Germline CDR1 is KGHDR and CDR2 is SFDVKD. Losses at the gene ends were 4 bases for V and 4 bases for J; bases not matched to a gene: 9. The CDR3 is CATSDSGLASGYNEQFF. CDR3 nucleotides: TGTGCCACCAGTGACTCGGGACTAGCGAGTGGGTACAATGAGCAGTTCTTC.

This clonotype was seen many times. This chain uses TRBV11-1 with TRBJ2-5; D ambiguous. V was clipped by 4 bases and J by 0 bases, with 21 bases between them. Looked up from germline, CDR1 is SGHAT and CDR2 is FQDESV (reference sequence). This CDR3 has 18 residues. The CDR3: CASSSYSDGSGHQETQYF. The CDR3 coding sequence is TGTGCCAGCAGCTCGTACTCGGATGGAAGTGGGCACCAAGAGACCCAGTACTTC.